The 30 T cell receptor beta chains below were found in one sample sequenced in a study of post-analysis software for immune sequencing data (dated by TCRdb to 2014 to 2015). Findings and caveats that apply to the study as a whole: Patients showed significantly higher frequencies than controls for 4 or 5 TRBV segments, among them TRBV5-6, TRBV5-1 and TRBV20-1.

Library preparation employed PCR. Sequencing took place on an Illumina HiSeq 2500. To reduce PCR and sequencing biases, unique molecular identifiers were built into the TCR beta cDNA libraries. TCRdb itself trimmed the public reads at Q25 with fastp, ran MiXCR and retained productive beta chains. Every entry covers one CDR3 protein and lists the most common genes and DNA from its rows. The sample table holds a few hundred thousand distinct CDR3 sequences, of which approximately 38% were seen once. The top ten hold roughly 13% of the sample. Their antigens are not known. Sequences were obtained from blood. The receptors shown here come from a girl aged 5-17 years with multiple sclerosis.

This clonotype was recorded a few times. The chain joins TRBV25-1 to TRBJ1-2, with 7 positions matching TRBD1. The V gene end was trimmed by 2 bases and the J gene end by 0 bases; junction bases not matched to a gene: 3. CDR1 MGHDK and CDR2 SYGVNS come from the germline V gene. CDR3 size: 15 residues. The CDR3 DNA reads TGTGCCAGCAGTGAACCAGGGGGATCTAACTATGGCTACACCTTC. Translated, it gives CASSEPGGSNYGYTF.

This sequence joins TRBV12-3 or TRBV12-4 and TRBJ2-1, with TRBD2 matching 15 bases. The V gene end was trimmed by 7 bases and the J gene end by 4 bases; junction bases not matched to a gene: 5. The CDR3 extends over 16 amino acids. The CDR3 nucleotides are TGTGCCAGCATCCCGGGACTAGCGGGGGGTTACAATGAGCAGTTCTTC. It translates to CASIPGLAGGYNEQFF.

In its sample, this clonotype was seen a few times. The chain combines TRBV28 with TRBJ2-5; D possibly corresponds to TRBD2 (7 bases). Trimming removed 4 bases at V and 11 bases at J, with 20 bases between. The CDR3 has 14 residues. Per germline, CDR1 MDHEN and CDR2 SYDVKM. The CDR3 sequence: CASSSAGAKGEQYF. Here the CDR3 DNA reads TGTGCCAGCAGTTCGGCGGGGGCCAAAGGGGAGCAGTACTTC.

This clonotype was observed a handful of times. The V and J genes are TRBV20-1 and TRBJ2-5; no reliable D call. The CDR3 is 12 amino acids. V was trimmed by 0 bases and J by 2 bases, leaving 4 bases between them. Germline CDR1 DFQATT, CDR2 SNEGSKA (reference sequence). CDR3: CSAREWQETQYF. CDR3 DNA sequence: TGCAGTGCTAGAGAATGGCAAGAGACCCAGTACTTC.

CDR3 sequence (DNA): TGTGCCAGCAGCTTGGGACAGGGGGGCAACGAGCAGTACTTC. This codes for CASSLGQGGNEQYF. The gene calls are TRBV7-2 and TRBJ2-7, with 11 bases aligning to TRBD1. Germline loops: CDR1 SGHTA, CDR2 FQGNSA. Losses at the gene ends were 3 bases for V and 5 bases for J; bases not matched to a gene: 3. The CDR3 extends over 14 amino acids.

This clonotype has only a few counts. This chain joins TRBV27 and TRBJ2-7, with unresolved D. CDR1 is MNHEY and CDR2 is SMNVEV in the germline V gene (reference sequence). Trimming cost V 3 bases and J 2 bases, with 8 bases left between them. This CDR3 is 13 amino acids long. Written as DNA, the CDR3 is TGTGCCAGCAGTTTCACCCCGACCTACGAGCAGTACTTC. It yields the protein CASSFTPTYEQYF.

V and J are TRBV27 and TRBJ2-1, with D unclear. This CDR3 has 13 amino acids. V lost 6 bases to trimming and J lost 4 bases, with 10 bases between them. Germline-derived CDR1 and CDR2 are MNHEY and SMNVEV (reference sequence). CDR3 residues: CASRVLEYNEQFF. The CDR3 DNA reads as TGTGCCAGCAGAGTGCTCGAGTACAATGAGCAGTTCTTC.

This chain connects TRBV5-1 to TRBJ2-5; 12 positions match TRBD1. CDR1 is SGHRS and CDR2 is YFSETQ in the germline V gene. This CDR3 has 14 residues. With 4 bases clipped from V and 11 bases from J, the junction kept 9 bases outside the gene matches. The CDR3 loop reads CASSLGQGAEEQYF. CDR3 nucleotides: TGCGCCAGCAGCCTGGGACAGGGGGCAGAAGAGCAGTACTTC.

The chain uses TRBV6-5 and TRBJ1-3; D gene uncertain. Trimming took off 0 bases at V and 2 bases at J, with 14 bases between the two ends. Germline CDR1 reads MNHEY; CDR2 reads SVGAGI. The CDR3 runs 17 residues. CDR3 sequence: CASSYSSSGRTGNTIYF. CDR3 bases: TGTGCCAGCAGTTACTCGAGTAGCGGCAGAACTGGAAACACCATATATTTT.

The chain has TRBV20-1 and TRBJ2-1; weak D call: TRBD2 (5 bases). Germline values: CDR1 DFQATT, CDR2 SNEGSKA (reference sequence). This CDR3 contains 13 residues. The V gene lost 6 bases and the J gene lost 2 bases, with 11 bases spanning the gap. The CDR3 nucleotides read TGCAGTGCCGTAGCGCGCACCTACAATGAGCAGTTCTTC. Protein: CSAVARTYNEQFF.

The rearrangement links TRBV20-1 to TRBJ2-5; the D is unclear. Trimming left V 4 bases short and J 7 bases short, with 16 bases between. The CDR3 sequence is 13 residues long. Germline V gene data show CDR1 as DFQATT and CDR2 as SNEGSKA (reference sequence). The CDR3 sequence: CSAIETPLRTQYF. The CDR3 nucleotides are TGCAGTGCTATAGAGACCCCACTTAGGACCCAGTACTTC.

In its sample, this clonotype was seen a few times. The chain recombines TRBV6-5 with TRBJ2-7; no clear D gene. The V and J ends lost 0 bases and 3 bases respectively, with 15 bases between them. The CDR3 has 16 residues. From germline, CDR1 is MNHEY and CDR2 SVGAGI. The CDR3 protein is CASSYSQRSPFYEQYF. CDR3 bases: TGTGCCAGCAGTTACTCACAGAGGAGCCCGTTCTACGAGCAGTACTTC.

This clonotype was counted once. The V call is TRBV7-2, the J call TRBJ1-2; the D is unclear. Germline CDR1 reads SGHTA; CDR2 reads FQGNSA. This CDR3 spans 13 amino acids. Between the trimmed V and J ends, which lost 3 bases and 6 bases, there was a span of 11 bases. The chain's CDR3 is CASSFSSRDGYTF. CDR3 bases: TGTGCCAGCAGCTTTTCCAGTCGCGATGGCTACACCTTC.

This rearrangement joins TRBV20-1 to TRBJ1-2, with no clear D. Germline CDR1 reads DFQATT; CDR2 reads SNEGSKA (reference sequence). With 6 bases removed from V and 5 bases from J, the gap between germline ends came to 16 bases. This CDR3 comprises 13 residues. The CDR3 coding sequence is TGCAGTGCGAGGAAGACGCTTGGTTATGGCTACACCTTC. Translating gives CSARKTLGYGYTF.

The genes are TRBV6-5 and TRBJ1-2, with D uncertain. The CDR3 is made up of 16 amino acids. V was cut by 0 bases and J by 0 bases, with 11 bases left in between. Germline V lookup: CDR1 MNHEY, CDR2 SVGAGI. CDR3 loop: CASSYSTFGANYGYTF. CDR3 sequence (DNA): TGTGCCAGCAGTTACTCGACATTTGGGGCTAACTATGGCTACACCTTC.

The V and J genes are TRBV6-1 and TRBJ1-1; tentative D call: TRBD1 (6 bases). The CDR3 extends over 11 amino acids. Germline CDR1 and CDR2: MNHNS and SASEGT. Trimming took 3 bases from V and 8 from J, leaving 7 bases between them. CDR3 sequence reads: CASSDRGEAFF. CDR3 nucleotides: TGTGCCAGCAGTGATAGGGGGGAAGCTTTCTTT.

This clonotype was observed a handful of times. V is TRBV12-3 or TRBV12-4 and J is TRBJ2-4; 9 positions match TRBD2. J lost 8 bases, V lost 6 bases, and 2 bases had no gene match. The CDR3 has 12 residues. The CDR3 protein is CASSERGDIQYF. In nucleotides, the CDR3 is TGTGCCAGCAGCGAGCGGGGGGACATTCAGTACTTC.

This clonotype has at least ten counts. The rearrangement uses TRBV12-3 or TRBV12-4 and TRBJ2-5; tentatively, D is TRBD2 (5 bases). Trimming removed 6 bases from V and 12 bases from J, with 14 bases in between. The CDR3 extends over 11 amino acids. The CDR3 coding sequence is TGTGCCAGCAGCGGGGTAGAGATCAAGTACTTC. It translates to CASSGVEIKYF.

This CDR3 reads CASTEWDRPEAFF. CDR3 DNA: TGTGCCAGCACCGAATGGGACAGACCTGAAGCTTTCTTT. The V gene is TRBV25-1, the J gene TRBJ1-1, with TRBD1 identical over 7 bases. Unmatched junction bases numbered 8, after V lost 7 bases and J lost 6 bases. The CDR3 covers 13 residues. Germline loops: CDR1 MGHDK, CDR2 SYGVNS.

This chain uses TRBV7-3 with TRBJ2-3; TRBD2 matches 11 bases. CDR1 is SGHTA and CDR2 is FQGTGA in the germline V gene. V shed 0 bases, J shed 4 bases, and the junction held 9 bases outside the gene matches. The CDR3 runs to 18 residues. In nucleotides, the CDR3 is TGTGCCAGCAGCTTAACGTCGATAGCGGGGGGGCGGGCAGATACGCAGTATTTT. Amino acids: CASSLTSIAGGRADTQYF.

The chain uses TRBV29-1 and TRBJ1-2, with D possibly TRBD1 on 5 matching bases. CDR1 and CDR2 from the germline V gene are SQVTM and ANQGSEA. The length of the CDR3 is 15 residues. V was cut by 7 bases and J by 4 bases, with 22 bases left in between. CDR3 region: CSAPIGQGGRYGYTF. The DNA for the CDR3 is TGCAGCGCCCCGATCGGGCAGGGTGGGCGCTATGGCTACACCTTC.

This clonotype was seen more than once but under ten times. The chain couples TRBV6-5 to TRBJ2-7; D is unresolved. The CDR3 contains 16 residues. Deletions cut 0 bases from V and 6 bases from J, with 18 bases between. CDR1 MNHEY and CDR2 SVGAGI come from the germline V gene. The CDR3 region is CASSYSPGSDPIEQYF. The CDR3, as DNA: TGTGCCAGCAGTTACTCCCCCGGTTCGGATCCTATCGAGCAGTACTTC.

The table lists this clonotype with a few counts. The chain couples TRBV7-9 to TRBJ2-3, with 9 bases lining up with TRBD2. Germline V lookup: CDR1 SEHNR, CDR2 FQNEAQ (reference sequence). The ends lost 1 base at V and 8 bases at J; junction bases unmatched: 7. The CDR3 totals 15 residues. The CDR3 coding sequence is TGTGCCAGCAGCTTAGGAGGCGGGGGGGCCAGTACGCAGTATTTT. Protein product: CASSLGGGGASTQYF.

This chain uses TRBV28 with TRBJ2-3; D is ambiguous. V lost 0 bases to trimming and J lost 0 bases, with 7 bases between them. Germline V gene lookup returns CDR1 MDHEN and CDR2 SYDVKM. The CDR3 is 15 residues long. As DNA, the CDR3 is TGTGCCAGCAGTTTATGGACTGGCAGCACAGATACGCAGTATTTT. Amino acid sequence: CASSLWTGSTDTQYF. The full variable domain, rest sourced from reference TRBV28 and TRBJ2-3, is DVKVTQSSRYLVKRTGEKVFLECVQDMDHENMFWYRQDPGLGLRLIYFSYDVKMKEKGDIPEGYSVSREKKERFSLILESASTNQTSMYLCASSLWTGSTDTQYFGPGTRLTVL.

This clonotype has only one observation. The DNA of the CDR3 is TGTGCCAGCTCACCCCAGCAACAGGGAAATCGGAACACTGAAGCTTTCTTT. It encodes CASSPQQQGNRNTEAFF. V is TRBV18 and J is TRBJ1-1; a weak D match, TRBD1 (6 bases). Deletions cut 3 bases from V and 1 base from J, with 18 bases between. Germline CDR1 KGHSH, CDR2 LQKENI. The CDR3 sequence is 17 residues long.

This clonotype was seen a few times. The chain has TRBV5-1 and TRBJ2-7; 8 positions match TRBD1. There are 15 residues in the CDR3. The V and J ends lost 0 bases and 1 base, in that order; junction bases with no gene match: 3. The V gene's germline CDR1 is SGHRS and CDR2 YFSETQ. CDR3 amino acids: CASSLAGGKSYEQYF. The DNA for the CDR3 is TGCGCCAGCAGCTTGGCAGGGGGCAAGTCCTACGAGCAGTACTTC.

Only a few counts were recorded for this clonotype. Germline is not matched at one junction end, which may reflect a read error. This sequence joins TRBV5-1 and TRBJ1-2; D gene unclear. This CDR3 has 14 residues. CDR1 and CDR2 from the germline V gene are SGHRS and YFSETQ. This CDR3 is CASSPRTESYGYTF. CDR3 nucleotide sequence: TGCGCTAGCAGCCCCCGGACTGAATCCTATGGCTACACCTTC.

The rearrangement joins TRBV30 to TRBJ1-6; D perhaps matches TRBD1 (5 bases). The V gene lost 7 bases and the J gene lost 14 bases, with 12 bases spanning the gap. The CDR3 length is 10 residues. CDR1 GTSNPN and CDR2 SVGIG come from the germline V gene (reference sequence). The CDR3 protein is CAYSRGALHF. DNA of the CDR3: TGTGCCTACTCCCGGGGGGCCCTCCACTTT.

This clonotype was picked up a small number of times. With a much larger clone just one base away, this may be a read error. The chain combines TRBV12-3 or TRBV12-4 with TRBJ2-7; the match to TRBD1 covers 7 bases. The CDR3 consists of 14 residues. The CDR3 is CASSLTGSSYKQYF. DNA for the CDR3: TGTGCCAGCAGCCTGACAGGGAGCTCCTACAAGCAGTACTTC.

This clonotype was seen many times. This chain connects TRBV9 to TRBJ2-7, with D unclear. Germline V gene lookup returns CDR1 SGDLS and CDR2 YYNGEE. V was pared by 0 bases and J by 0 bases, with 10 bases between. This CDR3 spans 15 amino acids. The CDR3 reads CASSVGPSPSYEQYF. CDR3 sequence (DNA): TGTGCCAGCAGCGTAGGCCCGTCGCCCTCCTACGAGCAGTACTTC.